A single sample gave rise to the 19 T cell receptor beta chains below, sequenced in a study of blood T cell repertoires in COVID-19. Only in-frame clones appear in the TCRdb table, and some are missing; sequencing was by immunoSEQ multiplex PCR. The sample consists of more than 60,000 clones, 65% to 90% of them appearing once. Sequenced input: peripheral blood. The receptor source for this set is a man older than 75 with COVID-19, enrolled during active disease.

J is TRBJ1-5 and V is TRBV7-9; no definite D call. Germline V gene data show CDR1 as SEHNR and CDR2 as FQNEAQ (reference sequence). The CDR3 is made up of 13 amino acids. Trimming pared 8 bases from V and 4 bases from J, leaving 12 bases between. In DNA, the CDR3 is TGTGCCAGCGCAGTCTCGGGGAATCAGCCCCAGCATTTT. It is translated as CASAVSGNQPQHF.

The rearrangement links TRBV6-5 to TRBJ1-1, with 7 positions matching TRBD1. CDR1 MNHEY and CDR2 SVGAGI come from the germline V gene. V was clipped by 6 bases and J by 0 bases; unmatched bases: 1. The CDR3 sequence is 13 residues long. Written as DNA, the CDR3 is TGTGCCAGCAGGGGACAGTTGAACACTGAAGCTTTCTTT. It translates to CASRGQLNTEAFF.

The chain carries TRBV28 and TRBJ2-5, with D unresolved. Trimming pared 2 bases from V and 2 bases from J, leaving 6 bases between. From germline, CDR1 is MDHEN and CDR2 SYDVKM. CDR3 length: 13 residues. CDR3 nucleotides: TGTGCCAGCAGTTTAGGCAGGCAAGAGACCCAGTACTTC. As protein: CASSLGRQETQYF.

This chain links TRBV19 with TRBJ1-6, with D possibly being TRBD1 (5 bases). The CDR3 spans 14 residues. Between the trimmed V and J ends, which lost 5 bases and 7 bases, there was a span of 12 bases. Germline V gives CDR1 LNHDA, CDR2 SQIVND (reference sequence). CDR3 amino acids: CASSPQGGNSPLHF. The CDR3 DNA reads TGTGCCAGTAGTCCCCAGGGAGGCAATTCACCCCTCCACTTT.

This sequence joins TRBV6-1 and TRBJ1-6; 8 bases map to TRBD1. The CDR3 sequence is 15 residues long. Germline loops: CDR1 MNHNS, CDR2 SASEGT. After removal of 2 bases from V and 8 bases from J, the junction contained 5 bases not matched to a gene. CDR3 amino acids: CASSERQGSDSPLHF. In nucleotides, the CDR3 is TGTGCCAGCAGTGAAAGACAGGGGAGTGATTCACCCCTCCACTTT.

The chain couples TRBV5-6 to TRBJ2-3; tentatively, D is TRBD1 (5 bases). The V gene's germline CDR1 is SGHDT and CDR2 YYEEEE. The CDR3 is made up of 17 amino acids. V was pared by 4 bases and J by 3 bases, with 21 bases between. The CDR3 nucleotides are TGTGCCAGCAGCCTGGGCAGATTTGGGGCCCTGACAGATACGCAGTATTTT. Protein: CASSLGRFGALTDTQYF.

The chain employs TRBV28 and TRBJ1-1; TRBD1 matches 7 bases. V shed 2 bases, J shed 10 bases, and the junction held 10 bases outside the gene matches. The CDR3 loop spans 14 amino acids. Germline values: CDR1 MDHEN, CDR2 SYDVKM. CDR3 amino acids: CASSLGGQGGGAFF. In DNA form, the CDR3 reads TGTGCCAGCAGTTTAGGAGGGCAGGGGGGAGGAGCTTTCTTT.

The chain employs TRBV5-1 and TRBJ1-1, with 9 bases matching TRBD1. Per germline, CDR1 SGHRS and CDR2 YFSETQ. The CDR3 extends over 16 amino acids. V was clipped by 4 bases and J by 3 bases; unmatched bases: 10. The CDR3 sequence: CASSTHRGLRDTEAFF. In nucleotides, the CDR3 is TGCGCCAGCAGCACTCACAGGGGGCTAAGGGACACTGAAGCTTTCTTT.

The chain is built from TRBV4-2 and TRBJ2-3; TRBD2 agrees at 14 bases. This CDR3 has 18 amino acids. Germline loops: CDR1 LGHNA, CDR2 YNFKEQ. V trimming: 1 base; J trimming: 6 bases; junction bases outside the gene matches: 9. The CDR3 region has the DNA TGTGCCAGCAGCCAAGGGGATAGACTAGCGGGGGGGCTTGATACGCAGTATTTT. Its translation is CASSQGDRLAGGLDTQYF.

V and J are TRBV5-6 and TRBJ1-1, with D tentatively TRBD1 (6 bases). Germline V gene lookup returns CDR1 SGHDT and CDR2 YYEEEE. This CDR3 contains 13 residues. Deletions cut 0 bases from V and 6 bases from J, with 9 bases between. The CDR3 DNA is TGTGCCAGCAGCTTGGGGGCAGGGGCTGAAGCTTTCTTT. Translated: CASSLGAGAEAFF.

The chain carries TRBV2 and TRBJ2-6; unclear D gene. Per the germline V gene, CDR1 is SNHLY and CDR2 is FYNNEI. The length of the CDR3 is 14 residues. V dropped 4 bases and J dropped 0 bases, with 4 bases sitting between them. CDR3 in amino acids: CASSASSGANVLTF. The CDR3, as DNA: TGTGCCAGCAGTGCTAGCTCTGGGGCCAACGTCCTGACTTTC.

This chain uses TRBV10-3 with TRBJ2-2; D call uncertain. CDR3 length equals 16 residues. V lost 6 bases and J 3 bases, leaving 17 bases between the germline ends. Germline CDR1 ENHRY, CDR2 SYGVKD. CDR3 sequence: CAIREKFLADTGELFF. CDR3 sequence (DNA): TGTGCCATCAGGGAGAAATTCCTGGCGGACACCGGGGAGCTGTTTTTT.

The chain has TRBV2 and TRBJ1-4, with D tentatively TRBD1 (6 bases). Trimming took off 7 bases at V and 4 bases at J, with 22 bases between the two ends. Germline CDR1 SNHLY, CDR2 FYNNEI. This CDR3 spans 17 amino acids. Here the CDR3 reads CASTHRGHTGFNEKLFF. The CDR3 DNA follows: TGTGCCAGCACTCATAGGGGTCATACAGGGTTTAATGAAAAACTGTTTTTT.

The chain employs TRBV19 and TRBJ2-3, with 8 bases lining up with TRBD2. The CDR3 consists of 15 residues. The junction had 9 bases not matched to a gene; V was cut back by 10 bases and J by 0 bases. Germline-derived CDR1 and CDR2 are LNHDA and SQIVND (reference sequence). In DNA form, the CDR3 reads TGTGCCACCAACCGCGGACTAGCAAGCACAGATACGCAGTATTTT. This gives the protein CATNRGLASTDTQYF.

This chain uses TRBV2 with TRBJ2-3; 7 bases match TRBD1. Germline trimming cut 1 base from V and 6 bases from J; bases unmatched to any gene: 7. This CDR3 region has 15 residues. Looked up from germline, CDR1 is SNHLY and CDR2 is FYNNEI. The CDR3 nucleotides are TGTGCCAGCAGTGAAGACAGGGGCGGCGGCGATACGCAGTATTTT. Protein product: CASSEDRGGGDTQYF.

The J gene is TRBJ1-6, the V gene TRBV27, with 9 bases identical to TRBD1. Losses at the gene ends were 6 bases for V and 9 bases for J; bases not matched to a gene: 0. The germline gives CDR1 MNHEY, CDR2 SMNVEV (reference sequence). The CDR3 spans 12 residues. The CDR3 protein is CASRQGASPLHF. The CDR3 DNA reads TGTGCCAGCAGACAGGGGGCTTCACCCCTCCACTTT.

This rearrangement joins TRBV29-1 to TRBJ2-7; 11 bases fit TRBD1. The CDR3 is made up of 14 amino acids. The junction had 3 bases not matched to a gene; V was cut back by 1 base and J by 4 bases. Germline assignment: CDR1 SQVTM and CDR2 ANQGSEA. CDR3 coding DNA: TGCAGCGTTGAAGGAGGACAGGGGGCTTACGAGCAGTACTTC. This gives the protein CSVEGGQGAYEQYF.

The CDR3 nucleotides read TGTGCCAGCAGCCCTACAGGGATCTCTGAAGCTTTCTTT. The encoded protein is CASSPTGISEAFF. The chain links TRBV7-9 to TRBJ1-1, with D tentatively TRBD1 (6 bases). This CDR3 comprises 13 residues. V was pared by 5 bases and J by 6 bases, with 13 bases between. The V gene's germline CDR1 is SEHNR and CDR2 FQNEAQ (reference sequence). Filled out from reference TRBV7-9 and TRBJ1-1, the complete variable domain reads DTGVSQNPRHKITKRGQNVTFRCDPISEHNRLYWYRQTLGQGPEFLTYFQNEAQLEKSRLLSDRFSAERPKGSFSTLEIQRTEQGDSAMYLCASSPTGISEAFFGQGTRLTVV.

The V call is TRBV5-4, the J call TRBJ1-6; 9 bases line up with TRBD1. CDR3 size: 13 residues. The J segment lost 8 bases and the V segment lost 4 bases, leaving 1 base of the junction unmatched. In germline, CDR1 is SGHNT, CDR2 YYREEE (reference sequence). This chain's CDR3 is CASSTGGDSPLHF. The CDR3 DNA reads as TGTGCCAGCAGCACAGGGGGCGATTCACCCCTCCACTTT.